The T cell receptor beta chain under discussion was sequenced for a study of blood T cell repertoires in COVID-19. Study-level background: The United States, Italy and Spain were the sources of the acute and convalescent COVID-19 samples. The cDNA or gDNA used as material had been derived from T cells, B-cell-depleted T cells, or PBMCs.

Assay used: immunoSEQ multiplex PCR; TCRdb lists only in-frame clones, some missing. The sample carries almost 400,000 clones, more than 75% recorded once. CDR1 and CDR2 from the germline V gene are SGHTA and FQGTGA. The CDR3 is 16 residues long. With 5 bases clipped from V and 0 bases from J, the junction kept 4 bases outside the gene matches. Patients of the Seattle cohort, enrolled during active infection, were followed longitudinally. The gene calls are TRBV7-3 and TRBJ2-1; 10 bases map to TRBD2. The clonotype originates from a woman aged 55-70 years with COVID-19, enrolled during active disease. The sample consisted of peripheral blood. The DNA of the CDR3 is TGTGCCAGCAGCAAAACTAGCGGGGTCTCCTACAATGAGCAGTTCTTC. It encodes CASSKTSGVSYNEQFF.